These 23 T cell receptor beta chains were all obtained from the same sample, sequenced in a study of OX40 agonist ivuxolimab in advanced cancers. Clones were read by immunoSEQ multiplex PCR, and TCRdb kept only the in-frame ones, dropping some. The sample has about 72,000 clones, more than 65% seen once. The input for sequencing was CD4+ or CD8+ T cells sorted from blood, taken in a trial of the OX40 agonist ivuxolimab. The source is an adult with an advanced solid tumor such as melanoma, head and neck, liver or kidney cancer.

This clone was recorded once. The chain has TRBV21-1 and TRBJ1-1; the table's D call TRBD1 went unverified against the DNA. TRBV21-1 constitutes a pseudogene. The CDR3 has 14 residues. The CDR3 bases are TGTGCCAGCAGCACGGGACAGTCCGGGACTGAAGCTTTCTTT. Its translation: CASSTGQSGTEAFF.

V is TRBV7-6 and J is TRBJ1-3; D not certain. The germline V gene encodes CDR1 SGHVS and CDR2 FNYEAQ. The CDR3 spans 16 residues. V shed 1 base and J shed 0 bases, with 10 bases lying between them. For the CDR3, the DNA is TGTGCCAGCAGCTTAGGCGCACCAGGCTCTGGAAACACCATATATTTT. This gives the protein CASSLGAPGSGNTIYF.

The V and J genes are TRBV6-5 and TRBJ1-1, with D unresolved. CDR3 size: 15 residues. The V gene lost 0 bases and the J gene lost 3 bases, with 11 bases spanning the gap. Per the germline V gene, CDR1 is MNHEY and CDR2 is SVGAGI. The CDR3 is CASSYSRQDDTEAFF. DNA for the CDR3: TGTGCCAGCAGTTACTCGAGGCAGGACGACACTGAAGCTTTCTTT.

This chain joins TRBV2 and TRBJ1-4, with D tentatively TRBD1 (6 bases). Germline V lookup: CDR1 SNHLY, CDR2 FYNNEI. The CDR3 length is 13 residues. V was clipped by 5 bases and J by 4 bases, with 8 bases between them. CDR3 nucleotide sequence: TGTGCCAGCAGTTGGACAGTTAATGAAAAACTGTTTTTT. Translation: CASSWTVNEKLFF.

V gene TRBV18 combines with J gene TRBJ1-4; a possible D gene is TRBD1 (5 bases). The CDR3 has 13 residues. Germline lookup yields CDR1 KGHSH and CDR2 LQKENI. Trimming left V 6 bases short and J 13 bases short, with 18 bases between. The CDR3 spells CASSGDGRISLFF. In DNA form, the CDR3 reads TGTGCCAGCTCGGGGGATGGACGGATATCACTGTTTTTT.

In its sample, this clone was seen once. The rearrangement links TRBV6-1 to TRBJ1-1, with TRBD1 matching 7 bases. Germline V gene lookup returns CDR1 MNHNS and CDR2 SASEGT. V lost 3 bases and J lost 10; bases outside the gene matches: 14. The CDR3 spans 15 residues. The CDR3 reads CASSDPDRRNRGAFF. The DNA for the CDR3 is TGTGCCAGCAGTGATCCCGACCGCCGGAACAGGGGAGCTTTCTTT.

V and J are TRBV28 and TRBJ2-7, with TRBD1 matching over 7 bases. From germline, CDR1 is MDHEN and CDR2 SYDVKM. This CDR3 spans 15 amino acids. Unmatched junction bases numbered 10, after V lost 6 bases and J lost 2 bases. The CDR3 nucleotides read TGTGCCAGCAGCCCGACAGGGTTTCGAACCTACGAGCAGTACTTC. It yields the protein CASSPTGFRTYEQYF.

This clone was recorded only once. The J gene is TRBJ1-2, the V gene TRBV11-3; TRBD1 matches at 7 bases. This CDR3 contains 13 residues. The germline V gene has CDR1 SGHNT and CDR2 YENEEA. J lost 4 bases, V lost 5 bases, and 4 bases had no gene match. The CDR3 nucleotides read TGTGCCAGCAGCCTGACAGGGAGCTATGGCTACACCTTC. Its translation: CASSLTGSYGYTF.

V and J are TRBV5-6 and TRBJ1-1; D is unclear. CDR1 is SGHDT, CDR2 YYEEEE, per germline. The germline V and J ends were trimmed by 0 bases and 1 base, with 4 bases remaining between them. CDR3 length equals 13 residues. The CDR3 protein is CASSLGGNTEAFF. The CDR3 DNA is TGTGCCAGCAGCTTGGGGGGGAACACTGAAGCTTTCTTT.

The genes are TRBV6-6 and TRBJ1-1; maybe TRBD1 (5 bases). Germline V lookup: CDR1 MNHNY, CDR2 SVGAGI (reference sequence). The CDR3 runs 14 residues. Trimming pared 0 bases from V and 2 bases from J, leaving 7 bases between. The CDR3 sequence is CASSYSTANTEAFF. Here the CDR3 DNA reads TGTGCCAGCAGTTACTCGACAGCTAACACTGAAGCTTTCTTT.

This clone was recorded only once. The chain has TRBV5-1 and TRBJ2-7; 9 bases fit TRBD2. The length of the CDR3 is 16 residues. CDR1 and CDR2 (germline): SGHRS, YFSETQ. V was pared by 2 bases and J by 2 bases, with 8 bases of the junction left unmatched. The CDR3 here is CASSFGGGAFAYEQYF. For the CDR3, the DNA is TGCGCCAGCAGCTTTGGCGGGGGGGCCTTCGCCTACGAGCAGTACTTC.

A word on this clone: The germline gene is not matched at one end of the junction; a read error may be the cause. The CDR3 protein is CASSSTSNTKYF. The CDR3 DNA reads as TGTGCCAGCAGCTCGACTAGTAATACGAAGTATTTT. The chain couples TRBV7-2 to TRBJ2-3; perhaps TRBD2 as D (6 bases). This CDR3 comprises 12 residues. The germline gives CDR1 SGHTA, CDR2 FQGNSA.

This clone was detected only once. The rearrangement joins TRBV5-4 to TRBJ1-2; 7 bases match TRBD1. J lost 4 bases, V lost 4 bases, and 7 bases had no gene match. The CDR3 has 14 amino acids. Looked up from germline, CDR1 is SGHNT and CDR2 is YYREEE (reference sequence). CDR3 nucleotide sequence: TGTGCCAGCAGCCAGGGAGGGGGCGGCTATGGCTACACCTTC. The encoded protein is CASSQGGGGYGYTF.

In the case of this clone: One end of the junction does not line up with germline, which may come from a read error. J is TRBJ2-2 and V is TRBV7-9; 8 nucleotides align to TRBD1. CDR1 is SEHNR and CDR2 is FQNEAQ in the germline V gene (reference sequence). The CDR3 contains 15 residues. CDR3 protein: CASRTWTGNTEELFF. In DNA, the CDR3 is TGTGCCAGCAGAACATGGACAGGGAACACCGAGGAGCTGTTTTTT.

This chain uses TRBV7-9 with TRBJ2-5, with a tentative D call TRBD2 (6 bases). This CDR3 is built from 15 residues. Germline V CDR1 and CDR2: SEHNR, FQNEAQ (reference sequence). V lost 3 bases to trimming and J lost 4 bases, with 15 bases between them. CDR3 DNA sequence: TGTGCCAGCAGCTTTGAAACGGGACTCCGAGAGACCCAGTACTTC. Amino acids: CASSFETGLRETQYF.

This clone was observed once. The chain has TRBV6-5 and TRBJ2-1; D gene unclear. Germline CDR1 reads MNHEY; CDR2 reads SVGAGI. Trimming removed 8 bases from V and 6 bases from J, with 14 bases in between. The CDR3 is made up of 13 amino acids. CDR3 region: CASANRISNEQFF. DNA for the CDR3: TGTGCCAGCGCAAACCGGATCTCCAATGAGCAGTTCTTC.

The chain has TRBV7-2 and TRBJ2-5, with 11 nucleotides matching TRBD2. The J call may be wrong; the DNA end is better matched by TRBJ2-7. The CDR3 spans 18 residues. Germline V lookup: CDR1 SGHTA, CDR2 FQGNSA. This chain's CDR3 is CASSYGLAGGRLGYEQYF. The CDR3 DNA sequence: TGTGCCAGCAGCTACGGGCTAGCGGGAGGCCGCTTGGGGTACGAGCAGTACTTC.

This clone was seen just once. DNA for the CDR3: TGCGCCAGCAGCTCCGGGCCAGGGGTCTACGAGCAGTACTTC. As protein: CASSSGPGVYEQYF. V usage is TRBV5-1 and J usage is TRBJ2-7; perhaps TRBD1 as D (6 bases). The germline V and J ends were trimmed by 3 bases and 3 bases, with 13 bases remaining between them. Germline CDR1 is SGHRS and CDR2 is YFSETQ. The CDR3 extends over 14 amino acids.

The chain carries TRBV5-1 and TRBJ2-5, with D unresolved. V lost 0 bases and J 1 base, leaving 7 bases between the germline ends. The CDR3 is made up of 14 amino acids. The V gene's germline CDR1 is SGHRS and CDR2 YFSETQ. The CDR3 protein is CASSLVSPQETQYF. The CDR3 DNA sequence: TGCGCCAGCAGCTTGGTTAGTCCCCAAGAGACCCAGTACTTC.

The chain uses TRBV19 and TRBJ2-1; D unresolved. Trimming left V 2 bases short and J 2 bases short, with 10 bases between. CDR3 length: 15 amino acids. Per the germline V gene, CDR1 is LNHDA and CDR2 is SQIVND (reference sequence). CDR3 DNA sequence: TGTGCCAGTAGTATACCACGGGTAACCTACAATGAGCAGTTCTTC. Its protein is CASSIPRVTYNEQFF.

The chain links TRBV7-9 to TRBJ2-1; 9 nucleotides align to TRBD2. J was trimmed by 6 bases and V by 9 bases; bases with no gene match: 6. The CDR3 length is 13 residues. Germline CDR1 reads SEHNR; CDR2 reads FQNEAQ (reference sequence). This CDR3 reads CASTSGRGNEQFF. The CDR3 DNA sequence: TGTGCCAGTACTAGCGGGCGAGGCAATGAGCAGTTCTTC.

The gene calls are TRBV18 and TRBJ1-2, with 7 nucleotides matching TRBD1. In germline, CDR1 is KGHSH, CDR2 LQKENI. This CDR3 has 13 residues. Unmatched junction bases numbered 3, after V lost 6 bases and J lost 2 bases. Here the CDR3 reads CASSQGQNYGYTF. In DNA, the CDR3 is TGTGCCAGCTCGCAGGGACAGAACTATGGCTACACCTTC.

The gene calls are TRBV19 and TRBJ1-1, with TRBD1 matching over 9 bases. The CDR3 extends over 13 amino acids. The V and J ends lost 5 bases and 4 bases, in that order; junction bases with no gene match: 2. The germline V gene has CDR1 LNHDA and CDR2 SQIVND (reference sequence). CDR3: CASSRDRATEAFF. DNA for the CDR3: TGTGCCAGTAGTCGGGACAGGGCCACTGAAGCTTTCTTT.